The 12 T cell receptor beta chains in this list originate from one sample, sequenced in a study of Ad26.COV2.S vaccination and SARS-CoV-2 variants. Treatment reported: over 15 received Ad26.COV2.S at low or high dose, single or two shots; 5 received placebo; per-sample allocation not given. Material that was analyzed had been drawn on day 63 after the first vaccine or placebo injection. Some clones are missing from TCRdb's copy, which holds only in-frame ones; the method was immunoSEQ multiplex PCR. The sample carries about 320,000 clones, 86% recorded once. The sample in question was peripheral blood, obtained in a trial of Ad26.COV2.S vaccine versus placebo. These receptors were obtained from a person between 18 and 65 years old who received the Ad26.COV2.S COVID-19 vaccine or a placebo.

The gene calls are TRBV10-3 and TRBJ1-5; a weak D match, TRBD1 (5 bases). The CDR3 has 12 amino acids. In germline, CDR1 is ENHRY, CDR2 SYGVKD. Trimming removed 6 bases from V and 9 bases from J, with 12 bases in between. The CDR3 sequence is CAIRGPSGPQHF. CDR3 DNA sequence: TGTGCCATCAGGGGGCCGTCGGGGCCCCAGCATTTT.

In this sample, this clone turned up once. The V call is TRBV30, the J call TRBJ2-1; D may be TRBD2 (7 bases). This CDR3 has 13 residues. Germline V gene data show CDR1 as GTSNPN and CDR2 as SVGIG (reference sequence). With 3 bases removed from V and 9 bases from J, the gap between germline ends came to 15 bases. As DNA, the CDR3 is TGTGCCTGGAGCTCGAGGGGGGGGAGTGAGCAGTTCTTC. It codes for CAWSSRGGSEQFF.

The chain joins TRBV20-1 to TRBJ1-1, with D possibly being TRBD1 (5 bases). Germline CDR1 is DFQATT and CDR2 is SNEGSKA (reference sequence). The ends were cut back, 1 base at V and 8 bases at J, with 5 bases in the middle. The CDR3 has 10 residues. CDR3 sequence: CSARAGEAFF. CDR3 nucleotides: TGCAGTGCTAGAGCAGGGGAAGCTTTCTTT.

The chain joins TRBV18 to TRBJ1-1; D possibly corresponds to TRBD1 (6 bases). Looked up from germline, CDR1 is KGHSH and CDR2 is LQKENI. CDR3 length equals 15 residues. Between the trimmed V and J ends, which lost 6 bases and 0 bases, there was a span of 14 bases. CDR3 loop: CASSPKQGLNTEAFF. In nucleotides, the CDR3 is TGTGCCAGCTCCCCTAAACAGGGACTGAACACTGAAGCTTTCTTT.

The rearrangement links TRBV5-4 to TRBJ1-1; the D is unclear. CDR3 size: 13 residues. With 0 bases removed from V and 1 base from J, the gap between germline ends came to 4 bases. In germline, CDR1 is SGHNT, CDR2 YYREEE (reference sequence). Here the CDR3 reads CASSLEGNTEAFF. Here the CDR3 DNA reads TGTGCCAGCAGCTTGGAGGGGAACACTGAAGCTTTCTTT.

The V call is TRBV6-5, the J call TRBJ2-1; perhaps TRBD1 as D (6 bases). Per the germline V gene, CDR1 is MNHEY and CDR2 is SVGAGI. Trimming removed 7 bases from V and 7 bases from J, with 20 bases in between. The CDR3 length is 15 residues. In nucleotides, the CDR3 is TGTGCCAGCACCGCGACAGGTGCCTCGGGGAATGAGCAGTTCTTC. It specifies CASTATGASGNEQFF.

The V and J genes are TRBV3-1 (or the pseudogene TRBV3-2) and TRBJ2-1; 11 positions agree with TRBD2. CDR3 length: 15 amino acids. Germline assignment: CDR1 LGHDT and CDR2 YNNKEL (reference sequence). The J segment lost 6 bases and the V segment lost 4 bases, leaving 5 bases of the junction unmatched. Here the CDR3 reads CASSPTSGVRNEQFF. In DNA, the CDR3 is TGTGCCAGCAGCCCGACTAGCGGGGTGCGCAATGAGCAGTTCTTC.

V usage is TRBV5-1 and J usage is TRBJ1-6; 7 bases fit TRBD1. This CDR3 has 15 amino acids. Germline CDR1 SGHRS, CDR2 YFSETQ. V lost 5 bases, J lost 3 bases, and 5 bases stayed unmatched. The CDR3 is CASRRGQDYNSPLHF. The CDR3 DNA sequence: TGCGCCAGCAGGAGAGGACAGGACTATAATTCACCCCTCCACTTT.

V gene TRBV5-6 combines with J gene TRBJ1-6, with TRBD1 matching over 9 bases. Germline V lookup: CDR1 SGHDT, CDR2 YYEEEE. CDR3 length: 15 amino acids. Trimming cost V 4 bases and J 7 bases; bases outside gene matches: 6. Written as DNA, the CDR3 is TGTGCCAGCAGCATGGAGGACAGGGGAAATTCACCCCTCCACTTT. As protein: CASSMEDRGNSPLHF. Combining the CDR3 with reference TRBV5-6 and TRBJ1-6 gives the whole variable domain DAGVTQSPTHLIKTRGQQVTLRCSPKSGHDTVSWYQQALGQGPQFIFQYYEEEERQRGNFPDRFSGHQFPNYSSELNVNALLLGDSALYLCASSMEDRGNSPLHFGNGTRLTVT.

The chain has TRBV7-2 and TRBJ1-5; D is possibly TRBD1 (5 bases). The CDR3 length is 14 residues. Germline V gene data show CDR1 as SGHTA and CDR2 as FQGNSA. Trimming pared 6 bases from V and 5 bases from J, leaving 14 bases between. CDR3 nucleotides: TGTGCCAGCAGTTTCAGGGTTGGGGATCAGCCCCAGCATTTT. Protein: CASSFRVGDQPQHF.

This clone has only one observation. V gene TRBV6-2 or TRBV6-3 combines with J gene TRBJ2-3, with 8 bases that match TRBD1. Germline assignment: CDR1 MNHEY and CDR2 SVGEGT. The CDR3 is 17 amino acids. The V and J ends lost 2 bases and 2 bases, in that order; junction bases with no gene match: 9. This chain's CDR3 is CASSYTRQGTSTDTQYF. As DNA, the CDR3 is TGTGCCAGCAGTTACACCCGACAGGGGACCTCCACAGATACGCAGTATTTT.

The rearrangement joins TRBV19 to TRBJ2-7; 7 positions agree with TRBD1. After removal of 7 bases from V and 6 bases from J, the junction contained 18 bases not matched to a gene. CDR1 and CDR2 (germline): LNHDA, SQIVND (reference sequence). The CDR3 sequence is 16 residues long. The CDR3 region is CASTPPKAGGPLEQYF. CDR3 DNA: TGTGCCAGTACCCCCCCGAAGGCAGGGGGACCCCTCGAGCAGTACTTC.